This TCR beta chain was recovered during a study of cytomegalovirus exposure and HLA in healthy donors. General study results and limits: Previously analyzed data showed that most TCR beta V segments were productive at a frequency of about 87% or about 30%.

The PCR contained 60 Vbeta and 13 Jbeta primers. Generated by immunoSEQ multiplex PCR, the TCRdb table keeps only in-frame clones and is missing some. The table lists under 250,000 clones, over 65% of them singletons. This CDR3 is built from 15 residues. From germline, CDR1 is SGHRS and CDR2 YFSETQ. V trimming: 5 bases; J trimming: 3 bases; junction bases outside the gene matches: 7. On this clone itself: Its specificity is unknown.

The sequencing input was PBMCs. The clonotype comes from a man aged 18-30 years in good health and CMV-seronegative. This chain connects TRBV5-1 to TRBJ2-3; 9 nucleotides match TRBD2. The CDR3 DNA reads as TGCGCCAGCAGTCCGCGGGAGGGGAGGACAGATACGCAGTATTTT. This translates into CASSPREGRTDTQYF.